This T cell receptor beta chain was captured in a study of blood T cell repertoires in COVID-19. The germline V and J ends were trimmed by 3 bases and 3 bases, with 18 bases remaining between them. The CDR3 is made up of 16 amino acids. Germline-derived CDR1 and CDR2 are SGHAT and FQDESV (reference sequence). Ages ranged from about 18 to 89 years, with residence in about 24 US areas. Exposed participants encountered a COVID-19 case during the 2 weeks preceding study entry. In the authors' workflow: Reference gene primer amplification gave nucleated cell count estimates. Method: immunoSEQ multiplex PCR; TCRdb's copy keeps in-frame clones and lacks some. Clone size and V and J calls were adopted from that table, with D and trimming inferred from the DNA. The repertoire holds around 250,000 clones, roughly 80% seen once, with approximately 5% in the top ten.

The rearrangement links TRBV11-1 to TRBJ2-7; D remains ambiguous. The receptor's source is a man in his forties who had been exposed to COVID-19. Sample: PBMCs or T cells enriched from blood (not recorded which). As DNA, the CDR3 is TGTGCCAGCAGCTTGCTTCCTGAGGTACTTATCTACGAGCAGTACTTC. Translation: CASSLLPEVLIYEQYF.